Listed here are 3 T cell receptor beta chains from one sample, sequenced in a study of T cells in Graves' hyperthyroidism and ophthalmopathy. Amplification of TCR beta CDR3 regions was performed using RNA transcripts as template. When the TCR CDR3 underwent first-round RT-PCR, the HTBI primer set was used. TCRdb re-analysed the multiplex PCR reads in MiXCR, keeping a single row per CDR3 protein. The sample includes about 420,000 distinct CDR3 sequences, approximately 13% of them seen just once. Sequences were obtained from blood. These receptors were collected from a woman in her late teens or twenties with Graves' hyperthyroidism.

In this sample, this clonotype turned up many times. The CDR3 coding sequence is TGTGCCAGCAGCGTAGGTCAGGGACTAGCCTGGGTCAATGAGCAGTTCTTC. Translating it yields CASSVGQGLAWVNEQFF. This sequence joins TRBV9 and TRBJ2-1; 9 positions match TRBD2. The CDR3 contains 17 residues. The germline V gene has CDR1 SGDLS and CDR2 YYNGEE. The ends lost 0 bases at V and 6 bases at J; junction bases unmatched: 10.

This clonotype came up once. The chain recombines TRBV5-6 with TRBJ2-7, with TRBD2 matching 13 bases. The trim removed 7 bases at V and 3 bases at J, leaving 4 bases unmatched. Germline V gives CDR1 SGHDT, CDR2 YYEEEE. The CDR3 spans 14 residues. DNA for the CDR3: TGTGCCAGCCGGACTAGCGGGAGTTTCTACGAGCAGTACTTC. Translated, it gives CASRTSGSFYEQYF. Looking up the rest from reference TRBV5-6 and TRBJ2-7 gives the full variable domain: DAGVTQSPTHLIKTRGQQVTLRCSPKSGHDTVSWYQQALGQGPQFIFQYYEEEERQRGNFPDRFSGHQFPNYSSELNVNALLLGDSALYLCASRTSGSFYEQYFGPGTRLTVT.

This clonotype was counted ten times or more. This sequence joins TRBV20-1 and TRBJ1-5; D may be TRBD1 (5 bases). The germline V and J ends were trimmed by 7 bases and 1 base, with 14 bases remaining between them. Germline V gene lookup returns CDR1 DFQATT and CDR2 SNEGSKA (reference sequence). The CDR3 runs to 14 residues. The CDR3 DNA follows: TGCAGTGTCAGGGTGGGGAAGAGCAATCAGCCCCAGCATTTT. Amino acid sequence: CSVRVGKSNQPQHF.